Included here is one TCR beta chain sequence, with context. The source of the sample is a study of blood T cell repertoires in COVID-19. Profiling relied on immunoSEQ multiplex PCR, and the TCRdb table lists in-frame clones only, not all of them. In the table there are roughly 100,000 clones, approximately 87% of which are singletons. Germline values: CDR1 MDHEN, CDR2 SYDVKM. The CDR3 length is 14 residues. V shed 5 bases, J shed 8 bases, and the junction held 10 bases outside the gene matches. The chain uses TRBV28 and TRBJ1-2; the match to TRBD1 covers 8 bases. Source material: peripheral blood. This clonotype was sampled from a man aged 50 to 59 with acute or convalescent COVID-19. The CDR3 region has the DNA TGTGCCAGCAGTCGACTGGACAGGGAGGGAGGCTACACCTTC. Its translation is CASSRLDREGGYTF.